The sequence of this TCR beta chain was determined in a study of T-cell reconstitution after alpha-beta-depleted transplantation in children (TCRdb year 2016). Some background on the complete study: Using TCR repertoire profiling, the study quantitatively followed how T-cell immune reconstitution unfolded in children after TCRalphabeta/CD19-depleted allogeneic hematopoietic cell transplantation.

Library method: PCR. Sequencing used an Illumina HiSeq 2500. TCR libraries were prepared with molecular barcoding, using unique molecular identifiers to normalize TCRbeta repertoire quantification. TCRdb itself trimmed the public reads at Q25 with fastp, ran MiXCR and retained productive beta chains. Rows matching on CDR3 protein sequence are summarized as one entry with the most common DNA and genes. The sample table lists about 610,000 distinct CDR3 sequences, about 11% of them with a count of one. Of the sample, about 4.2% is held by the ten largest clones. A remark on this clonotype: No cognate antigen has been identified for it. One base away there is no much larger clone; base qualities are not given.

As encoded in the germline V gene, CDR1 is MDHEN while CDR2 is SYDVKM. Counted from cysteine to phenylalanine, this CDR3 has 13 amino acids. This entry keeps only the CDR3 DNA: 39 bases, framed from base 1. The junction carries 11 bases between V and J, which are trimmed by 7 bases and 5 bases respectively. The chain links TRBV28 with TRBJ1-4; confidence is insufficient to name the D gene. The receptor's source is a human donor who donated a stem cell graft to a child with acute myeloid leukemia. The sequencing used PBMCs from the stem cell graft donor, collected from the stem cell graft. The CDR3 protein is CASTPGPNEKLFF. The DNA reads as follows: TGTGCCAGCACCCCGGGCCCGAATGAAAAACTGTTTTTT.